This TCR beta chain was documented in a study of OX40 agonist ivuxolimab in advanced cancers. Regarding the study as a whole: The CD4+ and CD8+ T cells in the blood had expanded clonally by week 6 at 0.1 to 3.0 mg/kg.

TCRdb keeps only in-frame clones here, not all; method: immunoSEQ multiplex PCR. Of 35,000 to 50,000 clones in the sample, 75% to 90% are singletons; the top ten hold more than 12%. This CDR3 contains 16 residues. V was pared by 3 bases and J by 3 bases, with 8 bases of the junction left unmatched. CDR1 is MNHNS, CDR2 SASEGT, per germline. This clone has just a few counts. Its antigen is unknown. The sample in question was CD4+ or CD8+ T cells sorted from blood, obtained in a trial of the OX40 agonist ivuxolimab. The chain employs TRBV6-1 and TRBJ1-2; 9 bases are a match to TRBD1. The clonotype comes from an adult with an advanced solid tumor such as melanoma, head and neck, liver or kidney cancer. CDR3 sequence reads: CASSDRTGERYYGYTF. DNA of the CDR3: TGTGCCAGCAGTGACCGGACAGGGGAACGCTACTATGGCTACACCTTC.